This is a list of T cell receptor beta chains from one sample in a study of T cells in localized non-small cell lung cancer. Assay: immunoSEQ multiplex PCR; the TCRdb copy retains only in-frame clones and omits some. This sample has 30,000 or so clones; about 88% occur once, and the top ten carry around 13%. The input for sequencing was peripheral blood, taken before any cancer treatment. The receptors were gathered from a female donor older than 55 with stage III squamous cell lung carcinoma. Both conserved end residues are part of each CDR3. The D gene is left open where the match is weak. The size field is filled for only some rows; it gives once, few, many or a size class.

d_call	v_call	cdr3_length	j_call	clone_size	cdr3_aa	cdr3_nt
TRBD2	TRBV5-6	18	TRBJ2-2	-	CASSLGLAGSANTGELFF	TGTGCCAGCAGCCTAGGACTAGCGGGCTCGGCGAACACCGGGGAGCTGTTTTTT
-	TRBV27	13	TRBJ1-1	-	CASSPSGWFEAFF	TGTGCCAGCAGCCCATCTGGGTGGTTCGAAGCTTTCTTT
-	TRBV28	12	TRBJ1-2	-	CASSLDSYGYTF	TGTGCCAGCAGCCTCGACAGCTATGGCTACACCTTC
-	TRBV5-1	17	TRBJ2-2	-	CASSSLTVLNSPGELFF	TGCGCCAGCAGCTCCCTAACAGTGCTAAATAGTCCCGGGGAGCTGTTTTTT
-	TRBV4-1	13	TRBJ1-5	-	CASSQEGVMPQHF	TGCGCCAGCAGCCAAGAAGGGGTTATGCCCCAGCATTTT
TRBD1	TRBV2	14	TRBJ2-7	once	CASSIGTGGYEQYF	TGTGCCAGCAGTATAGGGACAGGGGGCTACGAGCAGTACTTC
TRBD2	TRBV6-6	14	TRBJ2-1	-	CASQRASGYNEQFF	TGTGCCAGCCAGCGGGCTAGCGGATACAATGAGCAGTTCTTC
-	TRBV7-6	14	TRBJ2-5	-	CASSLKNSFGSQYF	TGTGCCAGCAGCTTAAAAAACAGCTTCGGGTCCCAGTACTTC
TRBD2	TRBV9	19	TRBJ2-3	-	CASSVGGRGRASGTDTQYF	TGTGCCAGCAGCGTAGGTGGTCGCGGGAGGGCCTCCGGCACAGATACGCAGTATTTT
-	TRBV11-2	13	TRBJ2-5	-	CASAPKHQETQYF	TGTGCCAGCGCCCCAAAGCACCAAGAGACCCAGTACTTC
TRBD1	TRBV7-8	15	TRBJ1-4	-	CASSRYRGRPEKLFF	TGTGCCAGCAGCCGCTACAGGGGGCGCCCTGAAAAACTGTTTTTT
-	TRBV27	20	TRBJ2-6	-	CASSLTGGHRLISGANVLTF	TGTGCCAGCAGTTTAACGGGGGGACACAGGTTGATCTCTGGGGCCAACGTCCTGACTTTC
-	TRBV6-6	15	TRBJ2-7	-	CASSLFSHQGVQQYF	TGTGCCAGCAGTTTGTTTTCCCATCAAGGGGTCCAGCAGTACTTC
-	TRBV9	15	TRBJ2-5	-	CASSVGRVLQETQYF	TGTGCCAGCAGCGTAGGCAGGGTACTTCAGGAGACCCAGTACTTC
TRBD1	TRBV6-6	13	TRBJ1-5	-	CASKGQGNQPQHF	TGTGCCAGTAAGGGACAGGGCAATCAGCCCCAGCATTTT
-	TRBV5-1	14	TRBJ2-5	-	CASSPRQAQETQYF	TGCGCCAGCAGCCCAAGACAGGCCCAAGAGACCCAGTACTTC
-	TRBV25-1	13	TRBJ2-7	-	CASSGGGIYEQYF	TGTGCCAGCAGCGGCGGAGGGATTTACGAGCAGTACTTC
-	TRBV6-5	13	TRBJ1-1	once	CASRDGYPPEAFF	TGTGCCAGCAGGGATGGGTATCCCCCTGAAGCTTTCTTT
TRBD2	TRBV11-2	16	TRBJ2-7	few	CASSRGTSAFSYEQYF	TGTGCCAGCAGCCGGGGGACTAGCGCGTTCTCCTACGAGCAGTACTTC
TRBD1	TRBV18	17	TRBJ1-5	-	CASSLNTQGAHNQPQHF	TGTGCCAGCTCACTAAATACACAGGGGGCTCACAATCAGCCCCAGCATTTT
TRBD1	TRBV11-2	15	TRBJ1-6	-	CASSPWGQRNSPLHF	TGTGCCAGCAGCCCCTGGGGACAGCGAAATTCACCCCTCCACTTT
-	TRBV6-5	11	TRBJ1-1	-	CASTVGTEAFF	TGTGCCAGCACCGTGGGGACTGAAGCTTTCTTT
-	TRBV10-2	15	TRBJ2-1	few	CASSPTGPEYNEQFF	TGCGCCAGCAGTCCCACTGGGCCGGAATACAATGAGCAGTTCTTC
TRBD2	TRBV10-3	17	TRBJ2-7	-	CAISESATSGRAGEQYF	TGTGCCATCAGTGAGTCGGCGACTAGCGGGAGGGCGGGAGAGCAGTACTTC
-	TRBV28	14	TRBJ1-1	-	CASRSVVSNTEAFF	TGTGCCAGCAGATCCGTTGTTAGCAACACTGAAGCTTTCTTT
TRBD2	TRBV9	17	TRBJ2-3	-	CASSVSSGGSSTDTQYF	TGTGCCAGCAGCGTCTCTAGCGGGGGTTCGAGCACAGATACGCAGTATTTT
TRBD2	TRBV11-2	16	TRBJ2-7	-	CASSRLGSGSSHEQYF	TGTGCCAGCAGCCGCCTAGGTAGCGGGAGTTCCCACGAGCAGTACTTC
TRBD2	TRBV5-4	15	TRBJ2-1	-	CASSLWLAGYNEQFF	TGTGCCAGCAGCTTGTGGCTAGCGGGCTACAATGAGCAGTTCTTC
TRBD2	TRBV19	14	TRBJ2-4	-	CASRREKGQNIQYF	TGTGCCAGTAGGCGGGAGAAAGGCCAAAACATTCAGTACTTC
TRBD1	TRBV28	18	TRBJ1-1	-	CASSLSFWTGILNTEAFF	TGTGCCAGCAGTTTAAGCTTTTGGACAGGGATTTTGAACACTGAAGCTTTCTTT
-	TRBV2	12	TRBJ1-4	few	CASGGSREKLFF	TGTGCCAGCGGAGGGTCAAGAGAAAAACTGTTTTTT
TRBD1	TRBV19	15	TRBJ2-6	-	CASRRDSSGANVLTF	TGTGCCTCTAGACGGGACAGCTCTGGGGCCAACGTCCTGACTTTC
-	TRBV28	16	TRBJ2-1	-	CASSLSVAESYNEQFF	TGTGCCAGCAGTTTAAGTGTGGCAGAGTCCTACAATGAGCAGTTCTTC
TRBD2	TRBV5-1	21	TRBJ2-1	-	CASSLLGGATSGRSSYNEQFF	TGCGCCAGCAGTTTATTAGGGGGGGCCACTAGCGGGCGCTCATCGTACAATGAGCAGTTCTTC
-	TRBV29-1	11	TRBJ2-7	-	CSVPEMGEQYF	TGCAGCGTACCTGAGATGGGAGAGCAGTACTTC
TRBD1	TRBV6-5	15	TRBJ2-1	-	CASSYTGGLNNEQFF	TGTGCCAGCAGTTACACAGGGGGCCTCAACAATGAGCAGTTCTTC
-	TRBV18	16	TRBJ1-3	-	CASSPMAASSGNTIYF	TGTGCCAGCTCACCGATGGCAGCCAGCTCTGGAAACACCATATATTTT
-	TRBV6-6	12	TRBJ2-1	-	CASSSTYNEQFF	TGTGCCAGCAGTTCCACATACAATGAGCAGTTCTTC
-	TRBV19	15	TRBJ1-4	-	CASSGPITLNEKLFF	TGTGCCAGTAGTGGTCCCATAACGCTAAATGAAAAACTGTTTTTT
TRBD1	TRBV9	15	TRBJ1-4	-	CASSERDRADEKLFF	TGTGCCAGCAGCGAACGGGACAGGGCGGATGAAAAACTGTTTTTT
-	TRBV19	15	TRBJ1-1	-	CASSRPGPMNTEAFF	TGTGCCAGTAGCAGACCGGGACCTATGAACACTGAAGCTTTCTTT
TRBD1	TRBV7-9	14	TRBJ1-2	-	CASSLQGARYGYTF	TGTGCCAGCAGCTTACAGGGGGCACGCTATGGCTACACCTTC
-	TRBV7-9	12	TRBJ2-3	-	CASSSRTDTQYF	TGTGCCAGCAGCTCAAGGACAGATACGCAGTATTTT
-	TRBV28	14	TRBJ1-5	-	CASTIRQVPQPQHF	TGTGCCAGCACCATTAGACAGGTTCCTCAGCCCCAGCATTTT
TRBD1	TRBV6-6	16	TRBJ1-1	-	CASSYGTGVRATEAFF	TGTGCCAGCAGTTACGGGACAGGGGTCAGAGCCACTGAAGCTTTCTTT
-	TRBV28	14	TRBJ1-1	once	CASRPGQVAFEAFF	TGTGCCAGCAGGCCGGGACAAGTTGCGTTTGAAGCTTTCTTT
-	TRBV4-1	12	TRBJ1-4	-	CASSQTGLKLFF	TGCGCCAGCAGCCAAACAGGGCTGAAACTGTTTTTT
-	TRBV7-9	11	TRBJ1-4	-	CASSENEKLFF	TGTGCCAGCAGCGAGAATGAAAAACTGTTTTTT
-	TRBV28	15	TRBJ2-1	-	CASSLFGETYNEQFF	TGTGCCAGCAGTTTATTCGGGGAGACCTACAATGAGCAGTTCTTC
-	TRBV4-3	17	TRBJ2-3	-	CASSQALQLPSTDTQYF	TGCGCCAGCAGCCAAGCTCTGCAGCTACCTAGCACAGATACGCAGTATTTT
TRBD1	TRBV6-1	16	TRBJ1-5	-	CASSQVRDRGDQPQHF	TGTGCCAGCAGTCAAGTTCGGGACAGAGGGGATCAGCCCCAGCATTTT
-	TRBV5-8	15	TRBJ2-1	few	CASSLGDNSYNEQFF	TGTGCCAGCAGCTTGGGGGACAACTCCTACAATGAGCAGTTCTTC
TRBD1	TRBV20-1	11	TRBJ2-2	-	CSARGTGGLFF	TGCAGTGCTAGAGGGACAGGGGGGCTGTTTTTT
TRBD2	TRBV18	16	TRBJ2-3	-	CASSHGTSANTDTQYF	TGTGCCAGCTCACACGGGACTAGCGCAAACACAGATACGCAGTATTTT
-	TRBV5-4	17	TRBJ1-6	-	CASSRGGIGSYNSPLHF	TGTGCCAGCAGCCGGGGGGGGATCGGCTCCTATAATTCACCCCTCCACTTT
-	TRBV4-2	14	TRBJ2-5	-	CASSQGGDKETQYF	TGTGCCAGCAGCCAAGGAGGGGATAAAGAGACCCAGTACTTC
TRBD1	TRBV9	14	TRBJ2-5	-	CASSARTGTETQYF	TGTGCCAGCAGCGCCAGGACAGGGACAGAGACCCAGTACTTC
-	TRBV19	13	TRBJ1-5	-	CASSGGGNQPQHF	TGTGCCAGTAGTGGAGGGGGAAATCAGCCCCAGCATTTT
-	TRBV6-6	15	TRBJ2-1	-	CASSYPGRDYNEQFF	TGTGCCAGCAGTTACCCGGGACGGGACTACAATGAGCAGTTCTTC
-	TRBV28	14	TRBJ1-1	-	CASSPNRVGTEAFF	TGTGCCAGCAGCCCTAACAGGGTCGGCACTGAAGCTTTCTTT